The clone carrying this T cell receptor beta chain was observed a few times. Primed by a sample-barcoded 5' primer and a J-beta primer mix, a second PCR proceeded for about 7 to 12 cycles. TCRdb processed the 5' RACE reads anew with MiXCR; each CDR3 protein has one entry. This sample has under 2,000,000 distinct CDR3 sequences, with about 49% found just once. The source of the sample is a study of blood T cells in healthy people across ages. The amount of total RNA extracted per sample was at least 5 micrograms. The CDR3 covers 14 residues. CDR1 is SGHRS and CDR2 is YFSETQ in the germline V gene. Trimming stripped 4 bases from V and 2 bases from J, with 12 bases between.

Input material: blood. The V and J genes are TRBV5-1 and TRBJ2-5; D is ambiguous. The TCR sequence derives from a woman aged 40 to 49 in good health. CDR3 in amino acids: CASSPAMVQETQYF. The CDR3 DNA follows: TGCGCCAGCAGCCCAGCGATGGTACAAGAGACCCAGTACTTC.